This T cell receptor (beta chain) came from a study of long-term antiretroviral therapy in people with HIV (dated 2022 in TCRdb). Study-wide context: The earliest samples were collected about a decade before the 2015 WHO recommendation for immediate ART, when ART was typically delayed until CD4 counts fell. This retrospective serial study examined whether starting ART and sustained HIV suppression were associated with changes in the composition and diversity of the TRB repertoire in peripheral blood. From some 27 adults with confirmed HIV infection, the cohort provided approximately 190 cryopreserved PBMC samples, gathered serially across a mean of approximately six years (range 1-12). Of the roughly 32 participants with HIV, 10 to 11 were female. No cross-contamination during QIAcube processing was seen in test extractions of a monoclonal T-cell line run alongside a few dozen polyclonal samples. On the study overall, not on this receptor specifically: Inferences about post-ART repertoire changes were limited because no data were available on ART adherence, viral resistance or therapy changes. ART initiation was associated with a significant increase in TRB diversity, but diversity stayed significantly below transplant donor controls even after long-term ART. Compared with controls, HIV repertoires had narrower CDR3 length ranges, and the network structure pointed to an antigen-experienced repertoire that shifted only slightly toward naive after ART. Expanded TRB clones identified before ART initiation dominated the repertoire across all time points, though the dominance fluctuated and decreased in many PLHIV after ART. Because PBMC availability was limited, only the TCR beta chain was sequenced, with no alpha chain pairing. Because cell numbers in pre-ART samples were limited, unsorted PBMC were profiled instead of sorted CD4+ and CD8+ T cells. The samples span the years 2004 to 2017, and the ART regimens used may be less effective than current regimens.

There are 14 amino acids in the CDR3, from cysteine to phenylalanine inclusive. Only the CDR3 part of the read is kept: 42 bases, read in frame from the first base. CDR1 is given as ENHRY and CDR2 as SYGVKD, both from the germline V gene. V sheds 2 bases and J sheds 9 bases, leaving 11 bases between their ends. Concerning this clone itself: Its antigen specificity is not known. The input lacks base qualities; no much larger clone sits a single base away.

The immunoSEQ hsTCRB v3.0 assay was used at survey level resolution for TRB variable region sequencing. The target sequencing depth for TRB was roughly 40,000-50,000 T-cell genomes per sample. TRB libraries were pooled and sequenced on an Illumina MiSeq using a v3 150-cycle kit. The paper's data handling went like this. Repertoire analysis was performed in R inside a reproducible Nextflow workflow that covered QC, data transformation and analysis. Custom analyses were implemented in LymphoSeq2, an R package for AIRR-Seq data exploration. Four samples yielding fewer than 5000 total TRB sequences were excluded, leaving approximately 190 analyzed HIV repertoires. Among the 180 to 200 retained HIV repertoires, 55 to 65 were collected before ART initiation and more than 120 after ART initiation. Repertoires were downsampled to 5000 TRB nucleotide sequences, with summary statistics averaged over 100 downsampling iterations. The analysis kept only TRB sequences whose CDR3 regions were at least seven amino acids long. Diversity was assessed using a clonality score derived from Shannon entropy and using the Gini coefficient. Repertoire networks linked the top 5000 CDR3 amino acid sequences whenever two sequences differed by an edit distance of one. For TRB CDR3 amino acid sequences, antigen specificity groups and MHC restriction were predicted with GLIPH2. To flag known CMV, EBV, HIV or tissue antigen associations, CDR3 amino acid sequences were matched against VDJdb and McPAS-TCR. Pre-ART, post-ART and control groups were compared with Wilcoxon signed-rank tests and Holm-Bonferroni correction. Drawn from immuneACCESS, this table holds only the in-frame rearrangements with V and J called that TCRdb kept. Clones are partly lost; checked studies trace under half to an unresolved V gene and leave the rest unexplained. For V, J and clone size, that table is used; D and trimming come from the DNA. The table for this sample lists approximately 12,000 clones; 80% to 90% of them were counted only once. The ten largest clones take up about 20% of the sample.

Participants were included only if at least one PBMC sample before ART initiation and at least two post-ART samples were available. All participants with HIV were treated in the United States of America. Before DNA extraction, cryopreserved samples containing about 0.9-11 million PBMC were thawed and washed. At the time of the earliest PBMC sample, participants with HIV were aged between about 23 and 54 years. PBMC samples from each participant spanned 1-4 timepoints before ART initiation and 2-8 timepoints after ART initiation, with a median of 7 samples. Serial HIV viral load, CD4+ T-cell count, ART history and demographic data were obtained for every participant. Genomic DNA was extracted from unsorted PBMC with a Qiagen kit on a QIAcube, with processing performed in batches of 12 samples.

The source is a woman aged 40 to 50 with HIV. The sequence joins TRBV10-3 to TRBJ1-6, with no confidently assigned D gene. Sequencing was performed on unsorted PBMCs, taken 0.2 years before starting antiretroviral therapy. The DNA reads as follows: TGTGCCATCAGTGAGGGTCACAAACCTTCACCCCTCCACTTT. Its translation reads: CAISEGHKPSPLHF.